These 13 T cell receptor beta chains were all obtained from the same sample, sequenced in a study of identical twins (TCRdb year 2016). The library was built by means of 5' RACE. The instrument was an Illumina HiSeq 2000. TCRdb trimmed the raw reads at Q25, called clones with MiXCR and kept productive beta chains. Under each unique CDR3 protein, matching rows form one entry showing the most common genes and DNA. The sample includes just over 450,000 distinct CDR3 sequences, with approximately 15% observed a single time. In total, the top ten clones hold more than 0.5% of the sample. The same data also contributed to another study, on yellow fever vaccine responses in identical twins.

The source material was CD4+ T cells sorted from blood. The receptors shown here come from a woman aged 18-35 years in good health.

The sample holds many counts of this clonotype. The V gene is TRBV6-6, the J gene TRBJ2-7; 8 bases agree with TRBD2. The CDR3 totals 13 residues. CDR1 MNHNY and CDR2 SVGAGI come from the germline V gene (reference sequence). Losses at the gene ends were 5 bases for V and 0 bases for J; bases not matched to a gene: 0. CDR3 sequence: CASSAGGSYEQYF. CDR3 DNA sequence: TGTGCCAGCAGTGCGGGAGGCTCCTACGAGCAGTACTTC.

This clonotype appeared a few times. This is likely a read error, given that the CDR3 carries no conserved phenylalanine or tryptophan at its end. V and J are TRBV12-3 or TRBV12-4 and TRBJ2-3; no clear D gene. Trimming pared 5 bases from V and 2 bases from J, leaving 14 bases between. This CDR3 region has 15 residues. In DNA form, the CDR3 reads TGTGCCAGCAGTCTCGAAGACATTATCACAGATACGCAGTATTCT. The encoded protein is CASSLEDIITDTQYS.

This clonotype was recorded many times. This chain connects TRBV12-3 or TRBV12-4 to TRBJ2-1; 9 bases are shared with TRBD2. This CDR3 spans 16 amino acids. Trimming cost V 3 bases and J 7 bases; bases outside gene matches: 10. The CDR3 DNA sequence: TGTGCCAGCAGTTTCGTCTCGATAGCGGGGGCTAATGAGCAGTTCTTC. This sequence encodes CASSFVSIAGANEQFF.

This clonotype came up once. The gene calls are TRBV6-2 or TRBV6-3 and TRBJ2-7, with 7 nucleotides matching TRBD1. In germline, CDR1 is MNHEY, CDR2 SVGEGT. V gave up 8 bases and J gave up 0 bases; unmatched junction bases: 7. The CDR3 is 14 amino acids. CDR3 loop: CASADRAYSYEQYF. CDR3 DNA sequence: TGTGCCAGCGCTGACAGGGCTTACTCCTACGAGCAGTACTTC.

V and J are TRBV5-1 and TRBJ2-2; tentatively, D is TRBD2 (5 bases). The CDR3 spans 14 residues. Germline V gene sequence: CDR1 SGHRS, CDR2 YFSETQ. The V and J ends lost 3 bases and 7 bases respectively, with 13 bases between them. The CDR3 loop reads CASSSIGRDGELFF. The DNA for the CDR3 is TGCGCCAGCAGCTCTATCGGACGGGACGGGGAGCTGTTTTTT.

This clonotype turned up a few times. The chain links TRBV3-1 to TRBJ2-1; 10 positions agree with TRBD2. V lost 1 base, J lost 9 bases, and 9 bases stayed unmatched. Germline values: CDR1 LGHDT, CDR2 YNNKEL (reference sequence). The CDR3 contains 16 residues. CDR3 sequence (DNA): TGTGCCAGCAGCCAAGTGAGACTAGCGGGCTCGGGTGAGCAGTTCTTC. Amino acid sequence: CASSQVRLAGSGEQFF.

The chain carries TRBV6-2 or TRBV6-3 and TRBJ1-1, with a possible D match to TRBD1 (6 bases). Trimming pared 2 bases from V and 0 bases from J, leaving 10 bases between. The V gene's germline CDR1 is MNHEY and CDR2 SVGEGT. The CDR3 is 15 amino acids. The CDR3 DNA is TGTGCCAGCAGTTACGACGACAGGATGAACACTGAAGCTTTCTTT. Amino acid sequence: CASSYDDRMNTEAFF.

In this sample, this clonotype turned up a few times. The chain recombines TRBV28 with TRBJ2-2; D uncertain. CDR1 is MDHEN, CDR2 SYDVKM, per germline. Between the trimmed V and J ends, which lost 5 bases and 0 bases, there was a span of 7 bases. The CDR3 spans 14 residues. This chain's CDR3 is CASSRHSNTGELFF. The CDR3 region has the DNA TGTGCCAGCAGTCGTCATTCGAACACCGGGGAGCTGTTTTTT. The whole variable domain, filled in from reference TRBV28 and TRBJ2-2, reads DVKVTQSSRYLVKRTGEKVFLECVQDMDHENMFWYRQDPGLGLRLIYFSYDVKMKEKGDIPEGYSVSREKKERFSLILESASTNQTSMYLCASSRHSNTGELFFGEGSRLTVL.

In its sample, this clonotype was seen a few times. The chain joins TRBV20-1 to TRBJ2-7; possibly TRBD1 or TRBD2 for D (6 bases each). The ends were cut back, 0 bases at V and 7 bases at J, with 22 bases in the middle. The CDR3 runs 16 residues. Looked up from germline, CDR1 is DFQATT and CDR2 is SNEGSKA (reference sequence). CDR3 loop: CSAREGGDRNWREQYF. In nucleotides, the CDR3 is TGCAGTGCTAGAGAGGGGGGCGATAGAAACTGGAGAGAGCAGTACTTC.

This clonotype showed up just a few times. V and J are TRBV9 and TRBJ2-7, with 9 nucleotides matching TRBD2. The J segment lost 5 bases and the V segment lost 0 bases, leaving 9 bases of the junction unmatched. The CDR3 covers 16 residues. Germline V gene sequence: CDR1 SGDLS, CDR2 YYNGEE. CDR3 bases: TGTGCCAGCAGCGTAGGCCCCAGCGGGGGGCTGAACGAGCAGTACTTC. Protein: CASSVGPSGGLNEQYF.

This clonotype was counted between two and nine times. The chain's CDR3 is CASSYGTGGTDTQYF. In DNA, the CDR3 is TGTGCCAGCAGTTACGGGACAGGGGGCACAGATACGCAGTATTTT. This rearrangement joins TRBV6-5 to TRBJ2-3, with TRBD1 matching over 10 bases. Germline CDR1 is MNHEY and CDR2 is SVGAGI. V was clipped by 2 bases and J by 1 base; unmatched bases: 0. The CDR3 sequence is 15 residues long.

The rearrangement links TRBV27 to TRBJ2-3; a weak D match, TRBD2 (5 bases). The CDR3 is made up of 16 amino acids. From germline, CDR1 is MNHEY and CDR2 SMNVEV (reference sequence). With 7 bases removed from V and 2 bases from J, the gap between germline ends came to 19 bases. The CDR3: CASTIRYEGPTDTQYF. DNA of the CDR3: TGTGCCAGCACTATCCGCTATGAGGGCCCCACAGATACGCAGTATTTT.

This clonotype was detected only a few times. This chain joins TRBV6-5 and TRBJ2-1; D is ambiguous. V dropped 4 bases and J dropped 0 bases, with 19 bases sitting between them. Per germline, CDR1 MNHEY and CDR2 SVGAGI. The CDR3 spans 18 residues. CDR3 nucleotides: TGTGCCAGCAGTTTAGCCGAAGTCCGGGTTTCCTCCTACAATGAGCAGTTCTTC. Translated: CASSLAEVRVSSYNEQFF.